One and the same sample provided the 17 T cell receptor beta chains below, sequenced in a study of blood T cell repertoires in COVID-19. Clones were read by immunoSEQ multiplex PCR, and TCRdb kept only the in-frame ones, dropping some. The table has about 180,000 clones, around 80% seen once. Sequenced input: PBMCs or T cells enriched from blood (not recorded which). The receptor set was obtained from a woman in her forties or fifties who had recovered from COVID-19.

The V and J genes are TRBV4-2 and TRBJ2-1; a possible D gene is TRBD2 (6 bases). Trimming pared 1 base from V and 5 bases from J, leaving 12 bases between. The length of the CDR3 is 15 residues. Germline V gives CDR1 LGHNA, CDR2 YNFKEQ. The CDR3 loop is CASSQAGVRHNEQFF. DNA of the CDR3: TGTGCCAGCAGCCAAGCGGGAGTCCGCCACAATGAGCAGTTCTTC.

This chain joins TRBV5-1 and TRBJ2-5, with D unclear. Germline CDR1 is SGHRS and CDR2 is YFSETQ. Trimming stripped 0 bases from V and 1 base from J, with 10 bases between. The CDR3 is 15 amino acids. CDR3 sequence reads: CASSLVAAPQETQYF. The DNA for the CDR3 is TGCGCCAGCAGCTTGGTGGCAGCGCCCCAAGAGACCCAGTACTTC.

The chain joins TRBV30 to TRBJ2-3; perhaps TRBD2 as D (5 bases). V was shortened by 7 bases and J by 2 bases, with 7 bases between the two germline ends. This CDR3 has 11 amino acids. The V gene's germline CDR1 is GTSNPN and CDR2 SVGIG (reference sequence). For the CDR3, the DNA is TGTGCCTCCGGACTCACAGATACGCAGTATTTT. It encodes CASGLTDTQYF.

This clone came up a few times. The rearrangement joins TRBV11-3 to TRBJ2-1, with a weak D call TRBD2 (5 bases). V was shortened by 5 bases and J by 9 bases, with 11 bases between the two germline ends. The CDR3 has 12 residues. Germline values: CDR1 SGHNT, CDR2 YENEEA. The CDR3 coding sequence is TGTGCCAGCAGCGATCGAGGAGGTGAGCAGTTCTTC. Its protein product is CASSDRGGEQFF.

V and J are TRBV4-1 and TRBJ2-7; 12 nucleotides match TRBD1. Trimming cost V 5 bases and J 10 bases; bases outside gene matches: 9. CDR1 and CDR2 (germline): MGHRA, YSYEKL. The CDR3 runs to 14 residues. The CDR3 nucleotides read TGCGCCAGCAGCTTGGGACAGGGGGCGATCCTTCAGTACTTC. Translating it yields CASSLGQGAILQYF.

Here the CDR3 DNA reads TGTGCCAGCAGCCTTGGACTAGCGTTTCAGTACTTC. This translates into CASSLGLAFQYF. V gene TRBV7-2 combines with J gene TRBJ2-4; 9 bases agree with TRBD2. Germline CDR1 and CDR2: SGHTA and FQGNSA. This CDR3 contains 12 residues. V dropped 5 bases and J dropped 11; count of bases not matched to a gene: 4. Full variable domain (rest looked up from reference TRBV7-2 and TRBJ2-4): GAGVSQSPSNKVTEKGKDVELRCDPISGHTALYWYRQSLGQGLEFLIYFQGNSAPDKSGLPSDRFSAERTGGSVSTLTIQRTQQEDSAVYLCASSLGLAFQYFGAGTRLSVL.

The V and J genes are TRBV30 and TRBJ2-1, with 10 bases matching TRBD2. J gave up 4 bases and V 1 base, and 10 bases lay outside the gene matches. CDR1 is GTSNPN, CDR2 SVGIG, per germline (reference sequence). CDR3 length: 17 amino acids. In DNA form, the CDR3 reads TGTGCCTGGAGTGCCCCGGGACTAGCGATAGGGTACAATGAGCAGTTCTTC. As protein: CAWSAPGLAIGYNEQFF.

This sequence joins TRBV5-1 and TRBJ1-6, with a possible D match to TRBD1 (5 bases). Trimming took off 3 bases at V and 4 bases at J, with 14 bases between the two ends. In germline, CDR1 is SGHRS, CDR2 YFSETQ. The CDR3 is 16 amino acids. CDR3 nucleotides: TGCGCCAGCAGCTCCTCCAGACAGCTGTATAATTCACCCCTCCACTTT. As protein: CASSSSRQLYNSPLHF. The variable domain in full, with the rest retrieved from reference TRBV5-1 and TRBJ1-6, is KAGVTQTPRYLIKTRGQQVTLSCSPISGHRSVSWYQQTPGQGLQFLFEYFSETQRNKGNFPGRFSGRQFSNSRSEMNVSTLELGDSALYLCASSSSRQLYNSPLHFGNGTRLTVT.

The chain has TRBV18 and TRBJ2-5; 11 bases agree with TRBD2. CDR3 size: 17 residues. CDR1 is KGHSH and CDR2 is LQKENI in the germline V gene. The V and J ends lost 3 bases and 5 bases, in that order; junction bases with no gene match: 11. The CDR3 sequence: CASSPTPLIAGGETQYF. The CDR3 DNA reads TGTGCCAGCTCACCTACCCCCCTGATAGCGGGGGGGGAGACCCAGTACTTC.

The gene calls are TRBV28 and TRBJ1-1; D gene ambiguous. The CDR3 is 15 residues long. Germline V gene data show CDR1 as MDHEN and CDR2 as SYDVKM. V was pared by 9 bases and J by 4 bases, with 21 bases between. Written as DNA, the CDR3 is TGTGCCAGTCAACGTGGATGGGGAGAAGGCACTGAAGCTTTCTTT. This sequence encodes CASQRGWGEGTEAFF. Supplemented by reference TRBV28 and TRBJ1-1, the full variable domain reads DVKVTQSSRYLVKRTGEKVFLECVQDMDHENMFWYRQDPGLGLRLIYFSYDVKMKEKGDIPEGYSVSREKKERFSLILESASTNQTSMYLCASQRGWGEGTEAFFGQGTRLTVV.

The gene calls are TRBV28 and TRBJ1-4, with 7 bases identical to TRBD1. V dropped 5 bases and J dropped 6; count of bases not matched to a gene: 3. The CDR3 loop spans 13 amino acids. Germline CDR1 is MDHEN and CDR2 is SYDVKM. The DNA of the CDR3 is TGTGCCAGCAGTGGGGACAGCTATGAAAAACTGTTTTTT. Its protein product is CASSGDSYEKLFF.

The V call is TRBV7-2, the J call TRBJ1-2, with 10 bases matching TRBD1. V was pared by 5 bases and J by 8 bases, with 11 bases of the junction left unmatched. Germline V gene data show CDR1 as SGHTA and CDR2 as FQGNSA. This CDR3 is built from 15 residues. The CDR3 bases are TGTGCCAGCAGCCAACGACAGGGGGCGAGGGGCGGCTACACCTTC. This sequence encodes CASSQRQGARGGYTF.

This clone appeared once. The chain couples TRBV28 to TRBJ2-1; the D gene is possibly TRBD2 (5 bases). The CDR3 has 15 amino acids. Deletions cut 4 bases from V and 3 bases from J, with 13 bases between. Germline CDR1 MDHEN, CDR2 SYDVKM. The CDR3 DNA sequence: TGTGCCAGCAGTTACCCGGTTGAGGGCTACAATGAGCAGTTCTTC. Translated: CASSYPVEGYNEQFF.

The genes are TRBV5-5 and TRBJ2-5; 10 positions agree with TRBD2. The CDR3 covers 16 residues. After removal of 2 bases from V and 4 bases from J, the junction contained 8 bases not matched to a gene. Germline loops: CDR1 SGHKS, CDR2 YYEKEE (reference sequence). The CDR3 bases are TGTGCCAGCAGCTTCAGCGGGAGGGCCGTGGCAGAGACCCAGTACTTC. Protein: CASSFSGRAVAETQYF.

The genes are TRBV24-1 and TRBJ2-3; TRBD2 aligns across 11 bases. J was trimmed by 2 bases and V by 0 bases; bases with no gene match: 6. Germline CDR1 is KGHDR and CDR2 is SFDVKD. The CDR3 covers 18 residues. The CDR3 is CATSDLRSSGRVTDTQYF. For the CDR3, the DNA is TGTGCCACCAGTGATTTGCGTAGTAGCGGGAGGGTCACAGATACGCAGTATTTT.

The gene calls are TRBV10-3 and TRBJ2-2; D is ambiguous. The germline CDR1 and CDR2 sequences are ENHRY and SYGVKD. CDR3 length: 13 amino acids. With 3 bases removed from V and 6 bases from J, the gap between germline ends came to 8 bases. The CDR3 loop is CAISELGPGELFF. CDR3 nucleotides: TGTGCCATCAGTGAACTGGGCCCCGGGGAGCTGTTTTTT.

As for this clone: Mismatch with germline at one junction end may stem from a read error. The V call is TRBV6-2 or TRBV6-3, the J call TRBJ2-7; 10 bases line up with TRBD2. In germline, CDR1 is MNHEY, CDR2 SVGEGT. This CDR3 region has 12 residues. The CDR3 sequence: CASSGLGLAGVF. The CDR3 DNA reads TGTGCCAGCAGCGGCCTGGGGCTAGCGGGAGTCTTC.